This T cell receptor (beta chain) originates from a study of CD8+ T cells in alopecia areata. Whole-study results and caveats: Greater clonality was observed in lesional scalp samples, especially alopecia totalis/universalis, versus normal scalp. The study found that many expanded lesional clones persisted in scalp and blood during tofacitinib. Significant decreases in scalp clonality and expanded CD8+ clones followed tofacitinib treatment.

Germline V gene data show CDR1 as SGHRS and CDR2 as YFSETQ. Trimming removed 2 bases from V and 5 bases from J, with 4 bases in between. The CDR3 is 11 amino acids. Described treatment: oral pan-JAK inhibitor, 5-10 mg twice daily. Sorted populations comprised CD4+ and CD8+ T cells obtained from PBMCs. Regarding this clone: As yet, its antigen is unknown.

Once RNA had been extracted, it was reverse transcribed into cDNA to act as the sequencing template. The method was immunoSEQ multiplex PCR; TCRdb's version includes in-frame clones alone and lacks a portion of them. There are fewer than 200,000 clones in the sample; about 60% occur only once, and 11% to 15% lies in the top ten. The receptor was derived from a human donor with alopecia areata. The sequencing here drew on CD4+ T cells sorted from blood, taken at week 24, from a patient treated with tofacitinib. This chain connects TRBV5-1 to TRBJ2-5; D is uncertain. Written as DNA, the CDR3 is TGCGCCAGCAGCTTCCACGAGACCCAGTACTTC. This sequence encodes CASSFHETQYF.